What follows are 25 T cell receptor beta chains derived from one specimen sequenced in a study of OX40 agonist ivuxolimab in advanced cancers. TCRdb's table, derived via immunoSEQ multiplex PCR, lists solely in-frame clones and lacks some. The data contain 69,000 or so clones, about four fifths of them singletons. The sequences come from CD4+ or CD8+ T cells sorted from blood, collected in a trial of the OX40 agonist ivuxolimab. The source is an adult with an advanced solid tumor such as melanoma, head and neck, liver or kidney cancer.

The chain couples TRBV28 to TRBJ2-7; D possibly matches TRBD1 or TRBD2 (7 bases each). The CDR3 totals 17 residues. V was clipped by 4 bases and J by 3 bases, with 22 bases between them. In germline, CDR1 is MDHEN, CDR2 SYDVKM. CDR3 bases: TGTGCCAGCAGTTCCCCCGGAGACAGGGAGGGGAACTACGAGCAGTACTTC. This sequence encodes CASSSPGDREGNYEQYF.

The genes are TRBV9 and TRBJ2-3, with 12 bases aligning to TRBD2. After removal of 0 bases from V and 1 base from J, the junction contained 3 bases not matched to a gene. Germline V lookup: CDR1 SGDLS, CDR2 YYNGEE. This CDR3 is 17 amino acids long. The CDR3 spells CASSVGLAGEGTDTQYF. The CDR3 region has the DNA TGTGCCAGCAGCGTAGGACTAGCGGGGGAAGGCACAGATACGCAGTATTTT.

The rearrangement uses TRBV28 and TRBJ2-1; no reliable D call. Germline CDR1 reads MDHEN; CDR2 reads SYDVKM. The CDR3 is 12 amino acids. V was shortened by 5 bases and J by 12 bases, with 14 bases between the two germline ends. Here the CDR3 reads CASSKQPQWQFF. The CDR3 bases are TGTGCCAGCAGTAAACAACCCCAATGGCAGTTCTTC. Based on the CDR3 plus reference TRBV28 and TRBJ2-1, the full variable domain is DVKVTQSSRYLVKRTGEKVFLECVQDMDHENMFWYRQDPGLGLRLIYFSYDVKMKEKGDIPEGYSVSREKKERFSLILESASTNQTSMYLCASSKQPQWQFFGPGTRLTVL.

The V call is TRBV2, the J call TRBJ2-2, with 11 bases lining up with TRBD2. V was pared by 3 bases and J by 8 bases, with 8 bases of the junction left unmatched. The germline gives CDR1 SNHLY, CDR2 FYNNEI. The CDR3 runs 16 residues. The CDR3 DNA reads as TGTGCCAGCAGTGATGAACTAGCGGGAGATGAGGGGGAGCTGTTTTTT. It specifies CASSDELAGDEGELFF. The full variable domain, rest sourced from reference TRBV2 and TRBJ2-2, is EPEVTQTPSHQVTQMGQEVILRCVPISNHLYFYWYRQILGQKVEFLVSFYNNEISEKSEIFDDQFSVERPDGSNFTLKIRSTKLEDSAMYFCASSDELAGDEGELFFGEGSRLTVL.

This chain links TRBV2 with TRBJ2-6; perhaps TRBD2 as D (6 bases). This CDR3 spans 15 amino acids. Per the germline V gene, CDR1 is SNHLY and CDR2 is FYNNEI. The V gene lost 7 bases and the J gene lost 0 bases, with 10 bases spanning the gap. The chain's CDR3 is CASIGGFSGANVLTF. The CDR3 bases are TGTGCCAGCATCGGGGGATTCTCTGGGGCCAACGTCCTGACTTTC.

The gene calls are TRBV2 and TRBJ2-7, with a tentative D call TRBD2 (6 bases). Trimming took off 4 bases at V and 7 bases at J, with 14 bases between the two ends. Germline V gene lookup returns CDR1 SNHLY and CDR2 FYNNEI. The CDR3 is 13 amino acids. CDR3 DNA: TGTGCCAGCAGTGCATCCCCGGAGGGAGAGCAGTACGTC. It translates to CASSASPEGEQYV.

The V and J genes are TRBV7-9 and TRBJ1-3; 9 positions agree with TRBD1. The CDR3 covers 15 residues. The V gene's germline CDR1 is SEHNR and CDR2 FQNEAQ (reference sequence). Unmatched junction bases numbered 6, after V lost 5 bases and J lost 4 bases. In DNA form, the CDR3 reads TGTGCCAGCAGCGCCGGACAGGGGACAGGAAACACCATATATTTT. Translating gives CASSAGQGTGNTIYF.

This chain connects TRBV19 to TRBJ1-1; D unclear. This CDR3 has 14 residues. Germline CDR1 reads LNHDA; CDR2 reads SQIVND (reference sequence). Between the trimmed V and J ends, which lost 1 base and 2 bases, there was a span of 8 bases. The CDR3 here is CASSIGDRNTEAFF. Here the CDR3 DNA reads TGTGCCAGTAGTATAGGTGACCGAAACACTGAAGCTTTCTTT.

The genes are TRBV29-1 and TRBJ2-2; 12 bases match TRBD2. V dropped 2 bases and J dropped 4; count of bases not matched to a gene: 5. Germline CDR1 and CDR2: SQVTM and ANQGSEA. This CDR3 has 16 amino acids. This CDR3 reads CSVERRTSGTTGELFF. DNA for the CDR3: TGCAGCGTTGAAAGGAGGACTAGCGGGACCACCGGGGAGCTGTTTTTT.

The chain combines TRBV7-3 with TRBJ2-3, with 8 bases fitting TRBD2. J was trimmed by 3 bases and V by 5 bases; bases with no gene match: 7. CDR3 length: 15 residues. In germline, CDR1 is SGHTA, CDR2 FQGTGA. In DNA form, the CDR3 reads TGTGCCAGCAGCCGCGGGAGCGGGAGAACAGATACGCAGTATTTT. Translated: CASSRGSGRTDTQYF.

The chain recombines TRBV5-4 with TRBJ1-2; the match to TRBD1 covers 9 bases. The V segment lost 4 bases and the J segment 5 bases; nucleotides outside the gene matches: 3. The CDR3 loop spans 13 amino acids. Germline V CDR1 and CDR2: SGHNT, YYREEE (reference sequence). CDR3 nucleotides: TGTGCCAGCAGCCCGGACAGGGGATATGGCTACACCTTC. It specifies CASSPDRGYGYTF.

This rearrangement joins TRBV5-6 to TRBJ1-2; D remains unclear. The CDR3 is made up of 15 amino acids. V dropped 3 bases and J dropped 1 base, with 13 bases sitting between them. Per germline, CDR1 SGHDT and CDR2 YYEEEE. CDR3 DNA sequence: TGTGCCAGCAGCTCTATCTTACGGATTAACTATGGCTACACCTTC. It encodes CASSSILRINYGYTF.

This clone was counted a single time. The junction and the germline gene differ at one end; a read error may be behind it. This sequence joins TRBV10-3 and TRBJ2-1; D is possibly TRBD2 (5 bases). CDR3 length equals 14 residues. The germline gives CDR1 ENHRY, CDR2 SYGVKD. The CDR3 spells CASSDQLAVDEQFF. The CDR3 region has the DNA TGTGCCAGCAGTGACCAGCTAGCTGTGGATGAGCAGTTCTTC.

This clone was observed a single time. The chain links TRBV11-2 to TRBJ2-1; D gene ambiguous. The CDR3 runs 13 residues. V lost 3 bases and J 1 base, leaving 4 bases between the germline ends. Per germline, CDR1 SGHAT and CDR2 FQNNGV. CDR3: CASSLSSYNEQFF. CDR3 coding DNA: TGTGCCAGCAGCTTGTCGTCCTACAATGAGCAGTTCTTC.

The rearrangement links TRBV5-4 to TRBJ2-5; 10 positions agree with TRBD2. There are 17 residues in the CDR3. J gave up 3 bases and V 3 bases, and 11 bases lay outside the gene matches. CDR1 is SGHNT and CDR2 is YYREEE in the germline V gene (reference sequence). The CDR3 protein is CASSSPLGLAGEETQYF. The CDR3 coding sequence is TGTGCCAGCAGCTCGCCCCTAGGGCTAGCGGGAGAAGAGACCCAGTACTTC.

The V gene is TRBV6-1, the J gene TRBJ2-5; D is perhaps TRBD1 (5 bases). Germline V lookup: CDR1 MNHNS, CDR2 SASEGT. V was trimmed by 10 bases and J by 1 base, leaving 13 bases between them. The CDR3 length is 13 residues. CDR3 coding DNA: TGTGCCACACAGGCGAACCTCCAAGAGACCCAGTACTTC. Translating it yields CATQANLQETQYF.

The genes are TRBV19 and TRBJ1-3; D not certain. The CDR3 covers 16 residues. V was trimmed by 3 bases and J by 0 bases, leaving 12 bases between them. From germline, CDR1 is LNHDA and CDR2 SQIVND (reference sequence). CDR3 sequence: CASSMAGVYSGNTIYF. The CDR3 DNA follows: TGTGCCAGTAGTATGGCCGGAGTCTACTCTGGAAACACCATATATTTT.

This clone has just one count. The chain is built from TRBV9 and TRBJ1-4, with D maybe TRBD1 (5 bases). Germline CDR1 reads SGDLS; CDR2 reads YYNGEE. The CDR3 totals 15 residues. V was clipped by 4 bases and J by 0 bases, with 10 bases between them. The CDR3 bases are TGTGCCAGCAGCCTCCGGGGGGCAACTAATGAAAAACTGTTTTTT. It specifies CASSLRGATNEKLFF. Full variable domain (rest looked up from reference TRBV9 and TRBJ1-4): DSGVTQTPKHLITATGQRVTLRCSPRSGDLSVYWYQQSLDQGLQFLIQYYNGEERAKGNILERFSAQQFPDLHSELNLSSLELGDSALYFCASSLRGATNEKLFFGSGTQLSVL.

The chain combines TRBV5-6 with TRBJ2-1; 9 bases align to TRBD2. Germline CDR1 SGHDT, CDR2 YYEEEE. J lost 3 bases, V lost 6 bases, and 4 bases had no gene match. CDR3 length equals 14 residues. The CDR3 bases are TGTGCCAGCATGCTAGCGGGGAGCTACAATGAGCAGTTCTTC. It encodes CASMLAGSYNEQFF.

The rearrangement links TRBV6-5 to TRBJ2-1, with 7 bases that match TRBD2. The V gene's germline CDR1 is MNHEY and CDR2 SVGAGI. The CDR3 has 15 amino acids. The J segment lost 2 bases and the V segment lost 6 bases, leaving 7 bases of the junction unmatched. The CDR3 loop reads CASRTREATYNEQFF. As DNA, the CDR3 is TGTGCCAGCAGGACCCGGGAGGCTACCTACAATGAGCAGTTCTTC.

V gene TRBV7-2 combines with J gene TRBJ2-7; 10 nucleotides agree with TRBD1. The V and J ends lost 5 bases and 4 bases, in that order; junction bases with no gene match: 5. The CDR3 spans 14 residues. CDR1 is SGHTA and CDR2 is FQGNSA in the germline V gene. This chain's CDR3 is CASSMRDRGYEQYF. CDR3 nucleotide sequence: TGTGCCAGCAGCATGAGGGACAGGGGTTACGAGCAGTACTTC.

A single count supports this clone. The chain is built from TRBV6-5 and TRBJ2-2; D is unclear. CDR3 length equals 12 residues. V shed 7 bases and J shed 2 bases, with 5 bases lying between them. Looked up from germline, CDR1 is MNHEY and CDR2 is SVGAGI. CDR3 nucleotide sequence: TGTGCCAGCAATTCCAACACCGGGGAGCTGTTTTTT. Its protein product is CASNSNTGELFF.

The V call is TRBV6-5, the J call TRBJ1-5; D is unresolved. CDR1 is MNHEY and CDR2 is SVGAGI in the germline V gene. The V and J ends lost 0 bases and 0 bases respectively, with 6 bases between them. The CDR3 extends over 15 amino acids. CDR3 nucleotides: TGTGCCAGCAGTTACTCGCGGGATAGCAATCAGCCCCAGCATTTT. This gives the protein CASSYSRDSNQPQHF.

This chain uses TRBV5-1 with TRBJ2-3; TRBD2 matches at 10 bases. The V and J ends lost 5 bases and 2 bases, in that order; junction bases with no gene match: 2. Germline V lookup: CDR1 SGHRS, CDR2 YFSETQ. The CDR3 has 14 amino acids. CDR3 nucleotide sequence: TGCGCCAGCAGTAGCGGGGGGCTCACAGATACGCAGTATTTT. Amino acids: CASSSGGLTDTQYF. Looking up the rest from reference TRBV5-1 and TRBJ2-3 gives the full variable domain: KAGVTQTPRYLIKTRGQQVTLSCSPISGHRSVSWYQQTPGQGLQFLFEYFSETQRNKGNFPGRFSGRQFSNSRSEMNVSTLELGDSALYLCASSSGGLTDTQYFGPGTRLTVL.

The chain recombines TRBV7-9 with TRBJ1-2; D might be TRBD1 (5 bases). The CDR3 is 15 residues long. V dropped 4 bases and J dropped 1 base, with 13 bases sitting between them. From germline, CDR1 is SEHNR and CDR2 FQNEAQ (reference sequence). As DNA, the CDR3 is TGTGCCAGCAGCTCTAGACGGGGCGTTAACTATGGCTACACCTTC. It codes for CASSSRRGVNYGYTF.